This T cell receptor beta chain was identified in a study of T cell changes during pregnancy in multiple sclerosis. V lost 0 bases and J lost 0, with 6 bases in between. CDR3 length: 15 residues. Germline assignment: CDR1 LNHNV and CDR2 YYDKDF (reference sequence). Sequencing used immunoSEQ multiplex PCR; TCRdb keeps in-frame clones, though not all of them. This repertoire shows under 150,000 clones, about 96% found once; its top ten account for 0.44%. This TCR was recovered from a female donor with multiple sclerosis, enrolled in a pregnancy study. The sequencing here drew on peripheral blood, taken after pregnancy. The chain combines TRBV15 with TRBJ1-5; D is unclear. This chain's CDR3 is CATSRDAVSNQPQHF. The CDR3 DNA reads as TGTGCCACCAGCAGAGATGCGGTTAGCAATCAGCCCCAGCATTTT. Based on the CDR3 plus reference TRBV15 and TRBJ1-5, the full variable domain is DAMVIQNPRYQVTQFGKPVTLSCSQTLNHNVMYWYQQKSSQAPKLLFHYYDKDFNNEADTPDNFQSRRPNTSFCFLDIRSPGLGDTAMYLCATSRDAVSNQPQHFGDGTRLSIL.